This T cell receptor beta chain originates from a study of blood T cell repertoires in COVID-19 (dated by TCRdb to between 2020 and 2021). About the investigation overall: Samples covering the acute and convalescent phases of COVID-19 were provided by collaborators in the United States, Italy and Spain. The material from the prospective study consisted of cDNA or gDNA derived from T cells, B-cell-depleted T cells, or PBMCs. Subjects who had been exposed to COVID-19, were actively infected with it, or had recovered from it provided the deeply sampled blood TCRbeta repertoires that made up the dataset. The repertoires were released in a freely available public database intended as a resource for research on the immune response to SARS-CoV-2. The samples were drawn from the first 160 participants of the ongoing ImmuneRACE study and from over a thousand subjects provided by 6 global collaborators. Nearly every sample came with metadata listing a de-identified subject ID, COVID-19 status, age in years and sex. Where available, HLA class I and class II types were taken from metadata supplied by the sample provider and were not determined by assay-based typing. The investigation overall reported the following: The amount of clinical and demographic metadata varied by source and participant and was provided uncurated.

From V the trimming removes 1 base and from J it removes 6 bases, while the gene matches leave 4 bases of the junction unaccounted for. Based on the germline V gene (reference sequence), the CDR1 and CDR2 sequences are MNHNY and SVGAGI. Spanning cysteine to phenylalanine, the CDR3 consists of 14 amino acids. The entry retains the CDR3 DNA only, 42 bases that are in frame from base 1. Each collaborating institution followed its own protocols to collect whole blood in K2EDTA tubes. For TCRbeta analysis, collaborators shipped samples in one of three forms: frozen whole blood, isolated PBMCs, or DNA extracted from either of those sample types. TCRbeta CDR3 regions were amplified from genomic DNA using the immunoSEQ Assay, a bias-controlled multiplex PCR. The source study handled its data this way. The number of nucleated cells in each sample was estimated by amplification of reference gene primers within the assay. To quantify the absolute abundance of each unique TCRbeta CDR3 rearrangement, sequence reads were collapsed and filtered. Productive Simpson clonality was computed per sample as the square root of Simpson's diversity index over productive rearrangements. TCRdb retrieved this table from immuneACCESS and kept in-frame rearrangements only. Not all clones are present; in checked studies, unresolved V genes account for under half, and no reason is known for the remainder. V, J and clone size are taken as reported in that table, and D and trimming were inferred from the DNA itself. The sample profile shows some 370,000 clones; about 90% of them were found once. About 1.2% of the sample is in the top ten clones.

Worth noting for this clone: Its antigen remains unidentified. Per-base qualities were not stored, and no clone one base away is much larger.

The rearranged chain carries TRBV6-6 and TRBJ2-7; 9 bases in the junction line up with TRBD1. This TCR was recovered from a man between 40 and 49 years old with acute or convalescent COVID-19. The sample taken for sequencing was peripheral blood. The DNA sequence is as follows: TGTGCCAGCAGTTACTTGGACAGGGGCGGCGAGCAGTACTTC. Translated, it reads CASSYLDRGGEQYF.